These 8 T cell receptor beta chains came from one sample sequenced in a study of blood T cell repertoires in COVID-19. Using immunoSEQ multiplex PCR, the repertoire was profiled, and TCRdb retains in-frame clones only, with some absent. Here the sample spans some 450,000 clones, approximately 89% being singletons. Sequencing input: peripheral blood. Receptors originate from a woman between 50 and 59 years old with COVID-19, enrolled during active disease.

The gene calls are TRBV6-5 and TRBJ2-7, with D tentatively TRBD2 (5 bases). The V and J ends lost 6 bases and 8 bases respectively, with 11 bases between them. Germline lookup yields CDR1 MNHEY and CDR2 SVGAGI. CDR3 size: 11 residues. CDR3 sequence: CASRSGEKQYF. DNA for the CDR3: TGTGCCAGCAGGTCCGGGGAGAAGCAGTACTTC.

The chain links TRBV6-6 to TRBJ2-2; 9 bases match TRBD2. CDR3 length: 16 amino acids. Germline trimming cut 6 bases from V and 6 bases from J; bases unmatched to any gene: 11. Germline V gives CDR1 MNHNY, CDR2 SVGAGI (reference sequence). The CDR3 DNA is TGTGCCAGCAGCTCTACAAGCGGGGGGAGGTCCGGGGAGCTGTTTTTT. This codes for CASSSTSGGRSGELFF.

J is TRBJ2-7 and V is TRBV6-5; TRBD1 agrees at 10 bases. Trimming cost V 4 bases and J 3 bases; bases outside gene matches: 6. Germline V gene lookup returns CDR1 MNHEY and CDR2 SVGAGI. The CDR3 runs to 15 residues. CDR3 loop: CASSSSGTGDYEQYF. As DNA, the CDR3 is TGTGCCAGCAGTTCATCCGGGACAGGGGACTACGAGCAGTACTTC.

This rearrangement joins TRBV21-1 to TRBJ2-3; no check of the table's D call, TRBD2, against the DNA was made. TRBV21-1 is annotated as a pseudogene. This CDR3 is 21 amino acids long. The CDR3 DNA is TGTGCCAGCAGCAAATCTTTTCAGGCTAGCGGGGGGTCTTATAGCACAGATACGCAGTATTTT. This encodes CASSKSFQASGGSYSTDTQYF.

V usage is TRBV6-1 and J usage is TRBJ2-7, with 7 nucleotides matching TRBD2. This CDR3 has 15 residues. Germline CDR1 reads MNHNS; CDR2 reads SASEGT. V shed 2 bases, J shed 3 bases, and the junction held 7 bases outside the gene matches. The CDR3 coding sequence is TGTGCCAGCAGTGAACTCCCTAGCGGCGTCTACGAGCAGTACTTC. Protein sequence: CASSELPSGVYEQYF.

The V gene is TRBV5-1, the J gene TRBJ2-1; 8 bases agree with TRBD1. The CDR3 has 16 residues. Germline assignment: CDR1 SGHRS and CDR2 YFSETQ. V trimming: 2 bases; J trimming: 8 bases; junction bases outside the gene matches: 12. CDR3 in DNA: TGCGCCAGCAGCTTAAACTCCCCGGGACAGGTCGATGAGCAGTTCTTC. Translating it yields CASSLNSPGQVDEQFF.

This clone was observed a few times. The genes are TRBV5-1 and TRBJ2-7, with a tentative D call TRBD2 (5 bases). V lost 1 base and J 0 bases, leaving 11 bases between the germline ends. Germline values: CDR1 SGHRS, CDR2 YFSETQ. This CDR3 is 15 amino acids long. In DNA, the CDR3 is TGCGCCAGCAGCTTGAACGGGGATAGCTCCTACGAGCAGTACTTC. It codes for CASSLNGDSSYEQYF.

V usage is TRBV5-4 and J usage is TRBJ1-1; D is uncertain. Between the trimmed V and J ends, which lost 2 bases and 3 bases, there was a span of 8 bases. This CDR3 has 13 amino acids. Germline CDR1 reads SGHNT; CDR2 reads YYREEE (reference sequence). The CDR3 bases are TGTGCCAGCAGCTTTGAGGGAGACACTGAAGCTTTCTTT. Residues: CASSFEGDTEAFF.